Presented here are 27 T cell receptor beta chains from one specimen sequenced in a study of T cells in Graves' hyperthyroidism and ophthalmopathy. The TCR beta CDR3 regions underwent amplification using RNA transcripts as the source. The primer set for the first-round RT-PCR of the TCR CDR3 was HTBI. TCRdb reprocessed the multiplex PCR reads via MiXCR and lists one record per CDR3 protein. Counted here are 250,000 to 350,000 distinct CDR3 sequences, about 20% occurring once; the ten biggest clones make up around 60%. Sequenced: blood. The receptors were sampled from a man under 40 with Graves' ophthalmopathy.

In its sample, this clonotype was seen a few times. The chain combines TRBV5-1 with TRBJ2-4, with D perhaps TRBD2 (6 bases). This CDR3 has 15 amino acids. V was shortened by 2 bases and J by 7 bases, with 16 bases between the two germline ends. From germline, CDR1 is SGHRS and CDR2 YFSETQ. For the CDR3, the DNA is TGCGCCAGCAGCTTCGGGGGAGTGGCCCCGAACATTCAGTACTTC. This sequence encodes CASSFGGVAPNIQYF.

The rearrangement links TRBV24-1 to TRBJ2-5; 8 bases map to TRBD2. With 4 bases clipped from V and 4 bases from J, the junction kept 13 bases outside the gene matches. Looked up from germline, CDR1 is KGHDR and CDR2 is SFDVKD. CDR3 length: 17 residues. The CDR3 loop is CATSDPRKVAGRETQYF. The CDR3 nucleotides read TGTGCCACCAGTGACCCGAGGAAGGTAGCGGGACGAGAGACCCAGTACTTC.

Here the CDR3 reads CSARGGLSNEQFF. Written as DNA, the CDR3 is TGCAGTGCTAGGGGGGGACTGTCCAATGAGCAGTTCTTC. The rearrangement joins TRBV20-1 to TRBJ2-1; TRBD2 is a possible D gene (6 bases). The V end lost 3 bases, the J end lost 6 bases, and 12 bases lay between the germline ends. Germline values: CDR1 DFQATT, CDR2 SNEGSKA (reference sequence). The CDR3 has 13 amino acids.

This clonotype was seen a few times. The chain combines TRBV24-1 with TRBJ2-1, with TRBD2 matching 9 bases. The CDR3 contains 18 residues. With 0 bases clipped from V and 3 bases from J, the junction kept 8 bases outside the gene matches. The germline V gene encodes CDR1 KGHDR and CDR2 SFDVKD. The CDR3 is CATSDLGSGSENYNEQFF. DNA of the CDR3: TGTGCCACCAGTGATTTGGGTAGCGGGAGCGAGAACTACAATGAGCAGTTCTTC.

Only a few counts were recorded for this clonotype. J is TRBJ2-1 and V is TRBV18; 7 nucleotides align to TRBD2. There are 16 residues in the CDR3. The V gene's germline CDR1 is KGHSH and CDR2 LQKENI. J was trimmed by 2 bases and V by 3 bases; bases with no gene match: 7. For the CDR3, the DNA is TGTGCCAGCTCACCTGTGAACAGCGGGGCCTACAATGAGCAGTTCTTC. Amino acid sequence: CASSPVNSGAYNEQFF.

The rearrangement joins TRBV6-1 to TRBJ2-7, with TRBD2 as a possible D gene (5 bases). The CDR3 length is 17 residues. Germline CDR1 is MNHNS and CDR2 is SASEGT. Trimming removed 5 bases from V and 6 bases from J, with 26 bases in between. As DNA, the CDR3 is TGTGCCAGCAGTTCCGGACTGTCCGGCGGCCCCCCTCGCGAGCAGTACTTC. Residues: CASSSGLSGGPPREQYF.

CDR3 sequence: CASSAGSSPPTEFF. The CDR3 coding sequence is TGCGCCAGCAGCGCCGGCAGCAGCCCGCCGACTGAGTTCTTC. The chain employs TRBV5-1 and TRBJ2-1; no clear D. This CDR3 region has 14 residues. V lost 4 bases and J lost 14, with 22 bases in between. Germline-derived CDR1 and CDR2 are SGHRS and YFSETQ.

This sequence joins TRBV5-1 and TRBJ2-1, with D perhaps assigned TRBD1 or TRBD2 (5 bases each). Trimming cost V 0 bases and J 10 bases, with 14 bases left between them. The CDR3 loop spans 14 amino acids. Germline CDR1 SGHRS, CDR2 YFSETQ. CDR3 sequence: CASSLAVAGDEQFF. CDR3 sequence (DNA): TGCGCCAGCAGCTTGGCGGTCGCTGGGGACGAGCAGTTCTTC.

V and J are TRBV11-2 and TRBJ2-7; no clear D gene. V gave up 0 bases and J gave up 5 bases, with 14 bases separating them. From germline, CDR1 is SGHAT and CDR2 FQNNGV. There are 15 residues in the CDR3. CDR3 bases: TGTGCCAGCAGCTTAGACGTGGGAATCCTAAACGAGCAGTACTTC. This gives the protein CASSLDVGILNEQYF.

This rearrangement joins TRBV4-2 to TRBJ2-3, with D perhaps given as TRBD1 or TRBD2 (5 bases each). Germline assignment: CDR1 LGHNA and CDR2 YNFKEQ. The CDR3 has 12 residues. Trimming pared 8 bases from V and 4 bases from J, leaving 10 bases between. DNA of the CDR3: TGTGCCAGCTCCCGGGGCCCAGATACGCAGTATTTT. This gives the protein CASSRGPDTQYF.

The sample holds many counts of this clonotype. V usage is TRBV6-1 and J usage is TRBJ2-3; 8 nucleotides agree with TRBD1. The CDR3 sequence is 14 residues long. Germline assignment: CDR1 MNHNS and CDR2 SASEGT. J lost 4 bases, V lost 3 bases, and 3 bases had no gene match. CDR3 in amino acids: CASSDDRGADTQYF. As DNA, the CDR3 is TGTGCCAGCAGTGACGACAGGGGTGCAGATACGCAGTATTTT.

This clonotype was seen a few times. The J gene is TRBJ2-7, the V gene TRBV3-1; 9 bases line up with TRBD1. The CDR3 has 15 residues. The V and J ends lost 2 bases and 5 bases, in that order; junction bases with no gene match: 7. Germline CDR1 reads LGHDT; CDR2 reads YNNKEL (reference sequence). CDR3 loop: CASSQHRGLSDEQYF. CDR3 nucleotide sequence: TGTGCCAGCAGCCAACACAGGGGGCTTTCGGACGAGCAGTACTTC.

A remark on this clonotype: A much larger clone differs by one base, so this may be a read error. The rearrangement joins TRBV28 to TRBJ1-2, with TRBD1 matching over 9 bases. Germline V lookup: CDR1 MDHEN, CDR2 SYDVKM. The CDR3 runs to 16 residues. Unmatched junction bases numbered 14, after V lost 10 bases and J lost 2 bases. This CDR3 is CAIGSLWDRVNYGYTF. In nucleotides, the CDR3 is TGTGCCATTGGGTCCTTATGGGACAGGGTAAACTATGGCTACACCTTC.

This clonotype has just a few counts. This sequence joins TRBV5-8 and TRBJ2-1; TRBD2 aligns across 11 bases. J gave up 4 bases and V 0 bases, and 9 bases lay outside the gene matches. Germline assignment: CDR1 SGHTS and CDR2 YDEGEE. The CDR3 has 18 residues. The DNA for the CDR3 is TGTGCCAGCAGCTTGGTAACGACTAGCGGGATAGCATACAATGAGCAGTTCTTC. Residues: CASSLVTTSGIAYNEQFF.

This clonotype was detected many times. The CDR3 DNA follows: TGTGCCAGCAGTTCAGAAAGGACAGGGTGGACTGAAGCTTTCTTT. Translated: CASSSERTGWTEAFF. This chain uses TRBV27 with TRBJ1-1; 8 bases align to TRBD1. Trimming removed 4 bases from V and 5 bases from J; junction bases left unmatched: 9. Germline loops: CDR1 MNHEY, CDR2 SMNVEV (reference sequence). There are 15 residues in the CDR3.

A word on this clonotype: A single base separates this from a much larger clone, so it may be a read error. The rearrangement joins TRBV30 to TRBJ2-5; TRBD1 is a possible D gene (6 bases). The CDR3 runs 13 residues. V was pared by 3 bases and J by 7 bases, with 15 bases between. CDR1 is GTSNPN, CDR2 SVGIG, per germline (reference sequence). The CDR3 DNA sequence: TGTGCCTGGAGGGCAAGGGGGAGAGGGACCCAGTACTTC. Its protein is CAWRARGRGTQYF.

This clonotype was seen ten or more times. V is TRBV6-1 and J is TRBJ1-1; 8 positions agree with TRBD1. The CDR3 is 14 residues long. The J segment lost 1 base and the V segment lost 7 bases, leaving 5 bases of the junction unmatched. Per germline, CDR1 MNHNS and CDR2 SASEGT. CDR3: CASMGQVTNTEAFF. DNA for the CDR3: TGTGCCAGCATGGGACAGGTGACGAACACTGAAGCTTTCTTT.

A few counts support this clonotype. This chain uses TRBV5-1 with TRBJ2-1; TRBD2 might be the D (6 bases). This CDR3 contains 14 residues. V gave up 5 bases and J gave up 12 bases, with 21 bases separating them. The germline CDR1 and CDR2 sequences are SGHRS and YFSETQ. CDR3 residues: CASSLRLGTMMQFF. CDR3 nucleotide sequence: TGCGCCAGCAGTCTAAGACTAGGTACAATGATGCAGTTCTTC. Combining the CDR3 with reference TRBV5-1 and TRBJ2-1 gives the whole variable domain KAGVTQTPRYLIKTRGQQVTLSCSPISGHRSVSWYQQTPGQGLQFLFEYFSETQRNKGNFPGRFSGRQFSNSRSEMNVSTLELGDSALYLCASSLRLGTMMQFFGPGTRLTVL.

V and J are TRBV12-3 or TRBV12-4 and TRBJ1-1, with a tentative D call TRBD1 (5 bases). The V and J ends lost 10 bases and 4 bases respectively, with 16 bases between them. The CDR3 sequence is 13 residues long. The CDR3 nucleotides are TGTGCCAACAGCCCGGGGACGGTCACTGAAGCTTTCTTT. Amino acid sequence: CANSPGTVTEAFF.

On this clonotype itself: This may be a read error, as it is one base from a much larger clone. This chain uses TRBV28 with TRBJ2-7, with a tentative D call TRBD1 (5 bases). This CDR3 has 14 amino acids. Germline CDR1 and CDR2: MDHEN and SYDVKM. The ends were cut back, 6 bases at V and 7 bases at J, with 19 bases in the middle. CDR3 nucleotides: TGTGCCAGCAGCCTGGGGCTCCGCTTTGGTGAGCAGTACTTC. This sequence encodes CASSLGLRFGEQYF.

This clonotype was recorded only once. The gene calls are TRBV15 and TRBJ2-3, with D tentatively TRBD2 (5 bases). The CDR3 covers 15 residues. Germline CDR1 and CDR2: LNHNV and YYDKDF (reference sequence). V was cut by 4 bases and J by 4 bases, with 15 bases left in between. This chain's CDR3 is CATSNDRGSADTQYF. CDR3 coding DNA: TGTGCCACCAGCAATGACCGGGGAAGCGCAGATACGCAGTATTTT.

This clonotype was detected ten times or more. The chain links TRBV27 to TRBJ1-1, with 8 positions matching TRBD1. The J segment lost 4 bases and the V segment lost 0 bases, leaving 4 bases of the junction unmatched. Germline values: CDR1 MNHEY, CDR2 SMNVEV (reference sequence). There are 15 residues in the CDR3. The CDR3 DNA sequence: TGTGCCAGCAGTTTATCGCGGACAGGGTTCACTGAAGCTTTCTTT. This translates into CASSLSRTGFTEAFF.

This clonotype was detected only a few times. The chain uses TRBV7-8 and TRBJ2-7; the match to TRBD1 covers 9 bases. CDR3 length: 16 residues. Unmatched junction bases numbered 7, after V lost 2 bases and J lost 2 bases. Germline CDR1 and CDR2: SGHVS and FQNEAQ. In DNA, the CDR3 is TGTGCCAGCAGCTTAATCAGTACAGGGGGCACCTACGAGCAGTACTTC. Protein product: CASSLISTGGTYEQYF.

This clonotype occurred once. At one end, the junction sequence differs from germline, possibly due to a read error. This chain links TRBV24-1 with TRBJ1-1, with 7 bases aligning to TRBD1. The CDR3 consists of 14 residues. Germline V gene lookup returns CDR1 KGHDR and CDR2 SFDVKD. CDR3 loop: CATRAQGGGTGAFF. Written as DNA, the CDR3 is TGTGCCACCAGAGCTCAGGGGGGCGGCACTGGAGCTTTCTTT.

This clonotype has more than one count but fewer than ten. V and J are TRBV13 and TRBJ2-2; D unresolved. The ends were cut back, 1 base at V and 1 base at J, with 7 bases in the middle. Per germline, CDR1 PRHDT and CDR2 FYEKMQ (reference sequence). This CDR3 has 15 residues. As DNA, the CDR3 is TGTGCCAGCAGCTTAGAGGCAGAGAACACCGGGGAGCTGTTTTTT. It yields the protein CASSLEAENTGELFF.

J is TRBJ1-1 and V is TRBV28; TRBD1 matches 9 bases. The CDR3 is 15 residues long. With 6 bases clipped from V and 1 base from J, the junction kept 6 bases outside the gene matches. From germline, CDR1 is MDHEN and CDR2 SYDVKM. The CDR3 spells CASRGEQGANTEAFF. DNA for the CDR3: TGTGCCAGCAGGGGAGAACAGGGGGCGAACACTGAAGCTTTCTTT.

This clonotype was counted many times. The V and J genes are TRBV11-2 and TRBJ2-1; a weak D match, TRBD2 (5 bases). The CDR3 is made up of 13 amino acids. Per germline, CDR1 SGHAT and CDR2 FQNNGV. V lost 1 base, J lost 6 bases, and 7 bases lay in between. In DNA form, the CDR3 reads TGTGCCAGCAGCTTAGCCAGCGGCAATGAGCAGTTCTTC. Translated: CASSLASGNEQFF.